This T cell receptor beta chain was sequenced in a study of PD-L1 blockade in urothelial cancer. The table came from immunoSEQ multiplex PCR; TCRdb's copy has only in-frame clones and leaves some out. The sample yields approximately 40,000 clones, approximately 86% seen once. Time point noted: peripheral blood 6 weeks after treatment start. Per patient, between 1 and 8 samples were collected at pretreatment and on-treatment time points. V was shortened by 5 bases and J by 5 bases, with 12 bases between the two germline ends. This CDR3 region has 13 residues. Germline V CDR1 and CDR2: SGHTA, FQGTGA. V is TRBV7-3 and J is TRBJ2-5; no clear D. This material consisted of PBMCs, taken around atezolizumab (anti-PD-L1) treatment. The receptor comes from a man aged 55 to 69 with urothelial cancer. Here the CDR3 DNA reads TGTGCCAGCAGCGAGAGAGGTGGCGAGACCCAGTACTTC. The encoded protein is CASSERGGETQYF.